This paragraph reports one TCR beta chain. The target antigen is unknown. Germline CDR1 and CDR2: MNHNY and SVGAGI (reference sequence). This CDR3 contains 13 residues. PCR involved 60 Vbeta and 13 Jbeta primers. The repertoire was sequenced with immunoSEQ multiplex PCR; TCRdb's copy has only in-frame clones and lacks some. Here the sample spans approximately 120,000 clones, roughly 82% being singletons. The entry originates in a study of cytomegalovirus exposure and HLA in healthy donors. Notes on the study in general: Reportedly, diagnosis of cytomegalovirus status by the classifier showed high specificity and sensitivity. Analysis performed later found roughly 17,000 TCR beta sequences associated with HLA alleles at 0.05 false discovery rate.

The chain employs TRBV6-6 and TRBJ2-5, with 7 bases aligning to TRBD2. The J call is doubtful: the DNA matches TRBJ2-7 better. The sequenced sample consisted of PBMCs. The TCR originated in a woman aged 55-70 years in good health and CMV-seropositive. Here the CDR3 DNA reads TGTGCCAGCAGTCCGGGTTCGGGGGGCGAGCAGTACTTC. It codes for CASSPGSGGEQYF.